The clone carrying this TCR beta chain was observed a single time. This sample is part of a study of blood T cell repertoires in COVID-19. Study-level information: Whether acute or convalescent, the COVID-19 samples came from the United States, Italy and Spain.

The study recruited people aged 18 to 89 years across about two dozen US areas. Clinical history as reported by participants underpinned cohort assignment. Germline-derived CDR1 and CDR2 are MGHDK and SYGVNS. The CDR3 consists of 14 residues. The J segment lost 5 bases and the V segment lost 4 bases, leaving 7 bases of the junction unmatched. Original processing methods: Scientists estimated how many nucleated cells there were by amplifying reference gene primers. Clones were read by immunoSEQ multiplex PCR, and TCRdb kept only the in-frame ones, dropping some. That table supplies the V and J calls and clone size; D and trimming were determined from the DNA. Of fewer than 400,000 clones in the sample, approximately 91% were seen once.

Source material: PBMCs or T cells enriched from blood (not recorded which). The chain recombines TRBV25-1 with TRBJ1-1; 7 bases fit TRBD1. The TCR sequence derives from a man aged 60 to 75 who had recovered from COVID-19. DNA for the CDR3: TGTGCCAGCAGTGGATACAGGGGTGGGACTGAAGCTTTCTTT. This encodes CASSGYRGGTEAFF.